The 3 T cell receptor beta chains reported below all come from one sample, sequenced in a study of response to subunit inactivated influenza vaccine (dated by TCRdb to 2017 to 2018). The method was RT-PCR. TCRdb shows the sequencer as Illumina HiSeq 2500. Using fastp trimming at Q25 and MiXCR clonotype assembly, TCRdb reanalyzed the public sequencing data and kept in-frame beta chains. Each CDR3 protein appears once, grouped with its most common genes and DNA. The sample records hundreds of thousands of distinct CDR3 sequences, approximately 18% of which are singletons. The ten largest make up 11% of the sample. Here the sequenced sample was PBMCs from blood, taken approximately 5 days after vaccination. The receptor source for this set is a man between 45 and 60 years old who received an inactivated influenza vaccine. Donor details come from another sample of the same person, matched by shared clones.

This CDR3 is CSARRSRGLAPYEQYF. Written as DNA, the CDR3 is TGCAGTGCTAGGAGGTCCAGGGGATTAGCCCCCTACGAGCAGTACTTC. The chain has TRBV20-1 and TRBJ2-7, with D perhaps TRBD1 (6 bases). The V end lost 3 bases, the J end lost 2 bases, and 20 bases lay between the germline ends. Per germline, CDR1 DFQATT and CDR2 SNEGSKA (reference sequence). The CDR3 runs to 16 residues.

This clonotype was seen just once. This chain joins TRBV11-3 and TRBJ2-5; D remains ambiguous. CDR1 SGHNT and CDR2 YENEEA come from the germline V gene. The CDR3 sequence is 15 residues long. The ends were cut back, 7 bases at V and 5 bases at J, with 20 bases in the middle. CDR3 in amino acids: CASIYGPLEEETQYF. In DNA, the CDR3 is TGTGCCAGCATATACGGCCCGCTCGAGGAGGAGACCCAGTACTTC.

The rearrangement links TRBV15 to TRBJ2-7, with TRBD1 matching over 8 bases. CDR3 length: 14 residues. The V segment lost 1 base and the J segment 5 bases; nucleotides outside the gene matches: 4. Germline V CDR1 and CDR2: LNHNV, YYDKDF (reference sequence). CDR3 residues: CATSRATGDDEQYF. CDR3 DNA sequence: TGTGCCACCAGCAGAGCGACAGGGGACGACGAGCAGTACTTC.